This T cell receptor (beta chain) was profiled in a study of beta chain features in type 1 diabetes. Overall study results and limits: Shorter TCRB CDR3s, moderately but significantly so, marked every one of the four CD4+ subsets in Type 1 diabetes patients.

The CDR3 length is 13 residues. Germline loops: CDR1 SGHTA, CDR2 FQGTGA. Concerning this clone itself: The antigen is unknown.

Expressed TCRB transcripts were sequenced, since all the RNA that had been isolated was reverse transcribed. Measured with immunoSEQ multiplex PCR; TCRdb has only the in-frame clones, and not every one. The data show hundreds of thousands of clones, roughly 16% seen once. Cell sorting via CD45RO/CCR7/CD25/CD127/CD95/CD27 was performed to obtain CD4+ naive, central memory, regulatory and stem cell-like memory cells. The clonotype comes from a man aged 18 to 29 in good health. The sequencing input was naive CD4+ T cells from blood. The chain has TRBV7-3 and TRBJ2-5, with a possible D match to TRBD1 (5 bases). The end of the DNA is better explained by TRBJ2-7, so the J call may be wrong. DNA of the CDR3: TGTGCCAGCAGCTCCGCAGGGAATTACGAGCAGTACTTC. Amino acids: CASSSAGNYEQYF.